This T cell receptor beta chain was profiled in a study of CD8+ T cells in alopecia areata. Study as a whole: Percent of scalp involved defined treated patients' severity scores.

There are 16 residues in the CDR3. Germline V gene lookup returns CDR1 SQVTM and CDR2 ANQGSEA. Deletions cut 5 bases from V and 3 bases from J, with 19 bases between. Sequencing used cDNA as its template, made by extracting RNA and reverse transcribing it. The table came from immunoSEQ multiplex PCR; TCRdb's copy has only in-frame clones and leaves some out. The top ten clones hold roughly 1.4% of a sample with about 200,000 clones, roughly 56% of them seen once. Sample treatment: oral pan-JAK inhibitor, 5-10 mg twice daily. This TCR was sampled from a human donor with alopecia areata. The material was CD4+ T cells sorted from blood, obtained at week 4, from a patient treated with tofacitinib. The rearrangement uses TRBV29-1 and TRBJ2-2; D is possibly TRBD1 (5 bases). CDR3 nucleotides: TGCAGCGTTACTTCAAACCCAGGGCCGTACACCGGGGAGCTGTTTTTT. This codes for CSVTSNPGPYTGELFF.